This T cell receptor (beta chain) was sequenced during a study of shared clonotypes between healthy human individuals. Germline CDR1 KGHSH, CDR2 LQKENI. The V end was cut by 1 base, the J end by 2 bases, with 5 bases between. The length of the CDR3 is 13 residues. Every subset had its genomic DNA shared out evenly among several immunoSEQ plates. Assay: immunoSEQ multiplex PCR; the TCRdb copy retains only in-frame clones and omits some. The sample lists around 2,000,000 clones, roughly 94% seen once, with under 0.15% in the top ten. About this clone: Additional DNA sequences in this sample encode the identical CDR3.

The study enrolled healthy HIV-negative adults without recent acute infections or vaccinations as donors. The study drew all its donors from Caucasian adults living in Nashville, Tennessee. Into CD45RA+ naive and CD45RA-negative memory subsets, the CD4+ cells were split. V is TRBV18 and J is TRBJ1-1, with D uncertain. The receptor's source is a man between 18 and 35 years old in good health. The source material was naive CD4+ T cells sorted from blood. Sample subset: CD45RA+ positively selected. For the CDR3, the DNA is TGTGCCAGCTCACCACTGATAAACACTGAAGCTTTCTTT. Protein product: CASSPLINTEAFF.